The 3 T cell receptor beta chains below come from one sample, sequenced in a study of spatial heterogeneity in lung cancer. Study results and caveats: Intratumoral expanded alpha and beta TCR counts were found to track tumor mutation counts.

Each CDR3 protein gets one entry after TCRdb re-called the 5' RACE reads with MiXCR. This table holds 16,000 or so distinct CDR3 sequences, roughly 6% found once. These receptors lack a known antigen. The time point was: sample taken at primary tumor resection. The sample here was lung tumor tissue, taken at surgery. These receptors came from a female donor with early-stage non-small cell lung cancer.

J is TRBJ2-1 and V is TRBV2; D could derive from TRBD1 or TRBD2 (5 bases each). The germline CDR1 and CDR2 sequences are SNHLY and FYNNEI. V was clipped by 11 bases and J by 8 bases, with 19 bases between them. The CDR3 covers 13 residues. The CDR3 sequence: CAGQGPGAYEQFF. CDR3 coding DNA: TGTGCCGGGCAGGGACCTGGGGCGTATGAGCAGTTCTTC.

This clonotype showed up many times. V and J are TRBV7-2 and TRBJ2-7, with 7 nucleotides matching TRBD1. CDR1 is SGHTA, CDR2 FQGNSA, per germline. There are 15 residues in the CDR3. J gave up 5 bases and V 6 bases, and 13 bases lay outside the gene matches. CDR3 protein: CASRSTAGGRDEQYF. In DNA, the CDR3 is TGTGCCAGCAGATCTACCGCAGGGGGTCGGGACGAGCAGTACTTC.

This clonotype has a count of ten or more. The chain is built from TRBV5-1 and TRBJ2-2, with D possibly being TRBD1 (6 bases). In germline, CDR1 is SGHRS, CDR2 YFSETQ. The CDR3 runs to 15 residues. V lost 0 bases, J lost 2 bases, and 8 bases lay in between. The CDR3 region has the DNA TGCGCCAGCAGCTTGGAGGACAGAAACACCGGGGAGCTGTTTTTT. Translated: CASSLEDRNTGELFF.